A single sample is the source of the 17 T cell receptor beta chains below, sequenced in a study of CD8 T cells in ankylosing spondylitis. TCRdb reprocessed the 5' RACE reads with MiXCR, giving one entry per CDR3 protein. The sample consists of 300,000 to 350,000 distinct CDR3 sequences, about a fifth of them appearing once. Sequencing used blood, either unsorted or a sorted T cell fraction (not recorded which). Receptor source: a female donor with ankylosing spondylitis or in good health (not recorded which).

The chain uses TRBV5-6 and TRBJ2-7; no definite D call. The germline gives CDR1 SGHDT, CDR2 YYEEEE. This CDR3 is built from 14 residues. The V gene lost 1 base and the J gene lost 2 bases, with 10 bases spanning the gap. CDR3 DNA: TGTGCCAGCAGCTTGCTAGGGCCTACCTACGAGCAGTACTTC. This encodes CASSLLGPTYEQYF. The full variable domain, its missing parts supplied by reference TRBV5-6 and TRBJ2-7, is DAGVTQSPTHLIKTRGQQVTLRCSPKSGHDTVSWYQQALGQGPQFIFQYYEEEERQRGNFPDRFSGHQFPNYSSELNVNALLLGDSALYLCASSLLGPTYEQYFGPGTRLTVT.

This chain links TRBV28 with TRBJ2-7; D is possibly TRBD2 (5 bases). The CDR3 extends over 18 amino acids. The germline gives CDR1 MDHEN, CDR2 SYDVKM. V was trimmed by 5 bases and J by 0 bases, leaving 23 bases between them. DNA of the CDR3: TGTGCCAGCAGTGGGTGGACCGGCGGGCCGTCGGGCTCCTACGAGCAGTACTTC. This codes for CASSGWTGGPSGSYEQYF.

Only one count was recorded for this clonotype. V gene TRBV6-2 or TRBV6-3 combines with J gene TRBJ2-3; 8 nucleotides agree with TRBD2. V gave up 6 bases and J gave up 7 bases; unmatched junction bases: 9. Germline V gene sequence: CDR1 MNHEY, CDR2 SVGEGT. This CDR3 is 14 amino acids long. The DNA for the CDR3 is TGTGCCAGCAGCCGAGCGGGAGCGGGTTATACGCAGTATTTT. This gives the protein CASSRAGAGYTQYF.

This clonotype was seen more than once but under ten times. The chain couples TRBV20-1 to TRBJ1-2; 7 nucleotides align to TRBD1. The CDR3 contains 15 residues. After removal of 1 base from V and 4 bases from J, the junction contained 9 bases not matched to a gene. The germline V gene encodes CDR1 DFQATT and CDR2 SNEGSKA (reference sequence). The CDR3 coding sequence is TGCAGTGCTAGAGGGGGGCCCGGGACAGCCTATGGCTACACCTTC. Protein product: CSARGGPGTAYGYTF.

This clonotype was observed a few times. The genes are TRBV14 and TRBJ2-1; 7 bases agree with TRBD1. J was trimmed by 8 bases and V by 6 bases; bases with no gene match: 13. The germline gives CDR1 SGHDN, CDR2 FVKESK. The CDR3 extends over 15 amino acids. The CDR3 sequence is CASSPRQGIRDEQFF. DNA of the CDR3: TGTGCCAGCAGTCCTAGACAGGGTATTAGGGATGAGCAGTTCTTC.

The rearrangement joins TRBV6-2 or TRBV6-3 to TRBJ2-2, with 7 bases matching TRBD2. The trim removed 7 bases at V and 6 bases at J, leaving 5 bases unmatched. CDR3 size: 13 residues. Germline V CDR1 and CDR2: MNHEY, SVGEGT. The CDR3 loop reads CASNRGDSGELFF. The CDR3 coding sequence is TGTGCCAGCAACCGGGGGGACTCCGGGGAGCTGTTTTTT.

CDR3 loop: CSARGRGTSGAANTGELFF. As DNA, the CDR3 is TGCAGTGCTAGAGGGAGGGGGACTAGCGGGGCCGCGAACACCGGGGAGCTGTTTTTT. The chain combines TRBV20-1 with TRBJ2-2; 13 bases align to TRBD2. Germline V gene sequence: CDR1 DFQATT, CDR2 SNEGSKA (reference sequence). The J segment lost 0 bases and the V segment lost 1 base, leaving 8 bases of the junction unmatched. This CDR3 contains 19 residues.

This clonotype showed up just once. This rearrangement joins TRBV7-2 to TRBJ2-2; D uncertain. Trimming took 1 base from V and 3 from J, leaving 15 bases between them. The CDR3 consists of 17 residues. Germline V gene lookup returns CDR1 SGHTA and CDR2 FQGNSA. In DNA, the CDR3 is TGTGCCAGCAGCTTAGTTCAAGGGCATGCGGACACCGGGGAGCTGTTTTTT. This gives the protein CASSLVQGHADTGELFF.

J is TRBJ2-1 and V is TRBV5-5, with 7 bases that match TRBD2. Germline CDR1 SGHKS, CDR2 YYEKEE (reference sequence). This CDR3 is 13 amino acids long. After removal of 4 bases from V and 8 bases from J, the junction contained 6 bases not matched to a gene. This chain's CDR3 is CASSLQRGDEQFF. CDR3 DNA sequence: TGTGCCAGCAGCCTGCAGCGGGGAGATGAGCAGTTCTTC.

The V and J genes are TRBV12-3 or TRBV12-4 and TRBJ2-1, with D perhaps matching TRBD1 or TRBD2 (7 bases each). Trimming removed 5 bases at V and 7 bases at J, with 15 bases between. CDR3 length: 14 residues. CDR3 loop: CASSPLQGGNEQFF. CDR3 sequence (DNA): TGTGCCAGCAGTCCCCTCCAGGGGGGGAATGAGCAGTTCTTC.

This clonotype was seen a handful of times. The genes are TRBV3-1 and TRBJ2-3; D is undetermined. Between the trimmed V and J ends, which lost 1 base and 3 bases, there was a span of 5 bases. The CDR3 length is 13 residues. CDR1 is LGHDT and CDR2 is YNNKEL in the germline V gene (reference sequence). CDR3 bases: TGTGCCAGCAGCCAAGGTTGGACAGATACGCAGTATTTT. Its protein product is CASSQGWTDTQYF.

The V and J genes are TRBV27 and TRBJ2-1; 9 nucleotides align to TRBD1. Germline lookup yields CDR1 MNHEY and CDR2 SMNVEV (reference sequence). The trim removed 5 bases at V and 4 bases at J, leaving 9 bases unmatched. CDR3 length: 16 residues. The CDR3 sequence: CASSPRTGASYNEQFF. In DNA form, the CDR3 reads TGTGCCAGCAGTCCACGGACAGGGGCCTCTTACAATGAGCAGTTCTTC.

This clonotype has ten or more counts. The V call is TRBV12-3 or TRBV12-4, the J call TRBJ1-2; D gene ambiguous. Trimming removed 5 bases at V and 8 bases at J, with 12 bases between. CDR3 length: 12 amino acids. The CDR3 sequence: CASSTNSLGYTF. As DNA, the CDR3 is TGTGCCAGCAGTACGAATTCCTTGGGCTACACCTTC.

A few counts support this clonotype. The CDR3 sequence: CASSFGANYGYTF. The CDR3 DNA reads TGTGCCAGCAGCTTTGGGGCTAACTATGGCTACACCTTC. This chain uses TRBV11-2 with TRBJ1-2, with D unclear. Germline CDR1 reads SGHAT; CDR2 reads FQNNGV. CDR3 length: 13 residues. Deletions cut 3 bases from V and 0 bases from J, with 5 bases between.

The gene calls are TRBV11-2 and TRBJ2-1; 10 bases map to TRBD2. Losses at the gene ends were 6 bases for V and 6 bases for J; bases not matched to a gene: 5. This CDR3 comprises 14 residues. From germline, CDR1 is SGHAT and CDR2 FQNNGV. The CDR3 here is CASRRTSGSNEQFF. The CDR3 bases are TGTGCCAGCAGGCGGACTAGCGGCAGCAATGAGCAGTTCTTC.

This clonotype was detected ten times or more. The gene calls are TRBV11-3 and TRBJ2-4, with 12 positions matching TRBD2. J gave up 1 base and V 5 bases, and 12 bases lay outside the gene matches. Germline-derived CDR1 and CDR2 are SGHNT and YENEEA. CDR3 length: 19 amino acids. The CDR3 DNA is TGTGCCAGCAGCCCACAGACTAGCGGGAGTAATTGGGCCAAAAACATTCAGTACTTC. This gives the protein CASSPQTSGSNWAKNIQYF.

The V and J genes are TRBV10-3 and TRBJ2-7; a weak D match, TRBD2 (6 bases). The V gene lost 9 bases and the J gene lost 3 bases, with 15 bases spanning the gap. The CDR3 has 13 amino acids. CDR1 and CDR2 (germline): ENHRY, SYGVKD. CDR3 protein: CAMTRDPVYEQYF. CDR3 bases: TGTGCCATGACGCGGGACCCCGTCTACGAGCAGTACTTC.